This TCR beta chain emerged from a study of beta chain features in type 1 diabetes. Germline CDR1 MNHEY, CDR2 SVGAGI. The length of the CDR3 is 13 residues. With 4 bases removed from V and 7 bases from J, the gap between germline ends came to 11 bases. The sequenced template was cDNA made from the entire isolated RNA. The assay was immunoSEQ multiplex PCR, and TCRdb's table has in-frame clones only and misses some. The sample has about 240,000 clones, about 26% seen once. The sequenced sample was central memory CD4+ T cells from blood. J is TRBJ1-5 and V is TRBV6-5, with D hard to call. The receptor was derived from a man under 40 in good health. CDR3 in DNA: TGTGCCAGCAGTTTGGCGGAGAGGCAGCCCCAGCATTTT. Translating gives CASSLAERQPQHF.